This is a list of T cell receptor beta chains from one sample in a study of blood T cell repertoires in COVID-19. Some clones are missing from TCRdb's copy, which holds only in-frame ones; the method was immunoSEQ multiplex PCR. Among tens of thousands of clones listed, roughly 80% were seen once. The sequenced material came from peripheral blood. The receptor set was obtained from a man between 35 and 55 years old with acute or convalescent COVID-19. The CDR3 runs from the conserved cysteine through the conserved F or W. Fields, in order: V gene, clone size, CDR3 protein. Size is omitted from some rows. Given values are once, few, many or a class for expanded clones.

>TRBV6-5|.
CASSYVGLGTEAFF
>TRBV5-1|.
CASSLAGDSGANVLTF
>TRBV4-1|.
CASSQVVRGSYEQYF
>TRBV19|once
CASRSFNYGYTF
>TRBV5-1|many
CASKLAGNTGELFF
>TRBV7-8|once
CASSPERILGTSGVYEQYF
>TRBV7-9|.
CASSLAGGQETQYF
>TRBV27|once
CASSLTGISYEQYF
>TRBV7-8|.
CASSPTGHQPQHF
>TRBV5-5|.
CASSLLPGQGAQAFF
>TRBV5-6|.
CASSLRRGARETQYF
>TRBV5-1|.
CASGLTGEQYF
>TRBV19|.
CASSGMTGKDQPQHF
>TRBV10-3|few
CAISGASGTRPYEQYF
>TRBV15|once
CATGWTGQGQPQHF